The T cell receptor beta chain described here comes from a study of OX40 agonist ivuxolimab in advanced cancers. With baseline, cycle 4 day 1, and cycle 7 day 1 as timepoints, blood was sampled. The CDR3 sequence is 12 residues long. Trimming pared 8 bases from V and 6 bases from J, leaving 10 bases between. Looked up from germline, CDR1 is MDHEN and CDR2 is SYDVKM. Sequencing used immunoSEQ multiplex PCR; TCRdb keeps in-frame clones, though not all of them. The data show more than 70,000 clones, under 90% seen once. The sequence came from an adult with an advanced solid tumor such as melanoma, head and neck, liver or kidney cancer. The chain uses TRBV28 and TRBJ2-2; no clear D. The source was CD4+ or CD8+ T cells sorted from blood, collected in a trial of the OX40 agonist ivuxolimab. The CDR3 DNA follows: TGTGCCAGCTTAATTACCCCCGGGGAGCTGTTTTTT. Its protein product is CASLITPGELFF.